This T cell receptor (beta chain) emerged from a study of shared clonotypes between healthy human individuals. Trimming took 6 bases from V and 2 from J, leaving 11 bases between them. Germline V CDR1 and CDR2: MNHEY, SMNVEV (reference sequence). This CDR3 has 14 residues. This table comes from immunoSEQ multiplex PCR, and its TCRdb copy is limited to in-frame clones, with some not included. The sample holds about 360,000 clones, about 70% seen once. The sequence was collected from a man aged 25 to 40 in good health. This chain connects TRBV27 to TRBJ2-1, with D perhaps matching TRBD2 (5 bases). The sequenced sample consisted of memory CD4+ T cells sorted from blood. Noted subset: CD45RA-negative fraction. Here the CDR3 DNA reads TGTGCCAGCAGCGAGGGATATCCCTACAATGAGCAGTTCTTC. This codes for CASSEGYPYNEQFF.